The 32 T cell receptor beta chains below come from one sample, sequenced in a study of blood T cell repertoires in COVID-19. Here immunoSEQ multiplex PCR was the method, and the copy in TCRdb shows in-frame clones only, minus some. Of around 240,000 clones in the sample, over 75% were seen once. Source material: PBMCs or T cells enriched from blood (not recorded which). The receptor set was obtained from a woman between 45 and 60 years old who had recovered from COVID-19.

The rearrangement uses TRBV5-1 and TRBJ2-5; 10 bases are shared with TRBD2. The CDR3 has 15 residues. Per germline, CDR1 SGHRS and CDR2 YFSETQ. Trimming removed 4 bases from V and 4 bases from J; junction bases left unmatched: 7. This CDR3 reads CASSAEASGRETQYF. DNA of the CDR3: TGCGCCAGCAGCGCGGAGGCTAGCGGGAGAGAGACCCAGTACTTC.

The J gene is TRBJ2-5, the V gene TRBV11-2, with 7 nucleotides matching TRBD1. This CDR3 is built from 17 residues. The germline gives CDR1 SGHAT, CDR2 FQNNGV. After removal of 0 bases from V and 2 bases from J, the junction contained 9 bases not matched to a gene. The CDR3, as DNA: TGTGCCAGCAGCTTAGATCCGCCGGGACAGAATCAAGAGACCCAGTACTTC. Amino acids: CASSLDPPGQNQETQYF.

This clone has a handful of counts. V is TRBV9 and J is TRBJ2-1; 11 nucleotides match TRBD2. The length of the CDR3 is 13 residues. The germline V gene encodes CDR1 SGDLS and CDR2 YYNGEE. Trimming cost V 0 bases and J 10 bases; bases outside gene matches: 0. CDR3 protein: CASSVASGREQFF. The CDR3 bases are TGTGCCAGCAGCGTAGCTAGCGGGAGGGAGCAGTTCTTC.

V is TRBV29-1 and J is TRBJ2-7; TRBD1 aligns across 10 bases. Germline V gene sequence: CDR1 SQVTM, CDR2 ANQGSEA. The CDR3 loop spans 12 amino acids. V trimming: 7 bases; J trimming: 4 bases; junction bases outside the gene matches: 4. CDR3 in DNA: TGCAGCGGAGGGACAGGGGAGTACGAGCAGTACTTC. The encoded protein is CSGGTGEYEQYF.

The gene calls are TRBV10-3 and TRBJ2-3; tentative D call: TRBD1 (5 bases). The CDR3 length is 15 residues. The V gene lost 3 bases and the J gene lost 2 bases, with 12 bases spanning the gap. The germline V gene has CDR1 ENHRY and CDR2 SYGVKD. The CDR3: CAISEQASHTDTQYF. The DNA of the CDR3 is TGTGCCATCAGTGAACAGGCATCCCACACAGATACGCAGTATTTT.

This clone has only one observation. The gene calls are TRBV7-2 and TRBJ1-5, with a tentative D call TRBD1 (6 bases). Germline V gene data show CDR1 as SGHTA and CDR2 as FQGNSA. Trimming removed 1 base from V and 10 bases from J, with 17 bases in between. The length of the CDR3 is 15 residues. CDR3 in amino acids: CASSLGAGATFPQHF. The DNA for the CDR3 is TGTGCCAGCAGCTTAGGCGCGGGGGCCACATTTCCCCAGCATTTT.

This clone was seen once. The V call is TRBV28, the J call TRBJ1-2; maybe TRBD1 (6 bases). Trimming removed 6 bases from V and 8 bases from J, with 10 bases in between. CDR3 size: 11 residues. Germline V lookup: CDR1 MDHEN, CDR2 SYDVKM. The CDR3 DNA reads TGTGCCAGCAGGATCAGGGGAGGCTACACCTTC. Translation gives CASRIRGGYTF.

This clone was seen once. This rearrangement joins TRBV3-1 (or the pseudogene TRBV3-2) to TRBJ2-1; the D is unclear. CDR3 size: 15 residues. Per germline, CDR1 LGHDT and CDR2 YNNKEL (reference sequence). V was cut by 5 bases and J by 3 bases, with 14 bases left in between. CDR3 nucleotides: TGTGCCAGCAGCGATACTCCTCTATTCTACAATGAGCAGTTCTTC. Translation: CASSDTPLFYNEQFF.

The rearrangement links TRBV7-8 to TRBJ2-5; D is unresolved. V was shortened by 5 bases and J by 2 bases, with 6 bases between the two germline ends. The CDR3 is 12 residues long. Germline V gene data show CDR1 as SGHVS and CDR2 as FQNEAQ. In DNA, the CDR3 is TGTGCCAGCAGCACAAAACAAGAGACCCAGTACTTC. Its translation: CASSTKQETQYF.

The chain is built from TRBV28 and TRBJ1-1; D call uncertain. V lost 6 bases, J lost 0 bases, and 5 bases lay in between. Germline values: CDR1 MDHEN, CDR2 SYDVKM. There are 12 residues in the CDR3. This chain's CDR3 is CASRLLNTEAFF. CDR3 nucleotides: TGTGCCAGCAGGCTACTGAACACTGAAGCTTTCTTT.

This clone was recorded once. The chain uses TRBV7-9 and TRBJ2-3, with 7 positions matching TRBD2. Trimming cost V 5 bases and J 4 bases; bases outside gene matches: 9. Germline values: CDR1 SEHNR, CDR2 FQNEAQ (reference sequence). The CDR3 contains 15 residues. In nucleotides, the CDR3 is TGTGCCAGCAGCCGCCTGGGGGGGATGTCAGATACGCAGTATTTT. Protein: CASSRLGGMSDTQYF.

The rearrangement links TRBV28 to TRBJ2-5, with D perhaps TRBD1 (5 bases). Germline assignment: CDR1 MDHEN and CDR2 SYDVKM. The CDR3 loop spans 15 amino acids. V lost 7 bases to trimming and J lost 1 base, with 16 bases between them. The DNA of the CDR3 is TGTGCCAGCAACCCTCTGGGGCAGGGCCAAGAGACCCAGTACTTC. Its translation: CASNPLGQGQETQYF.

This chain links TRBV12-5 with TRBJ1-5, with D possibly TRBD1 on 6 matching bases. Between the trimmed V and J ends, which lost 7 bases and 8 bases, there was a span of 15 bases. This CDR3 comprises 13 residues. Germline V CDR1 and CDR2: LGHNT, FRNRAP. CDR3 nucleotides: TGTGCTAGTGTTCAGGGGATAATCGAGCCCCAGCATTTT. The encoded protein is CASVQGIIEPQHF.

J is TRBJ1-1 and V is TRBV18; D gene uncertain. The CDR3 sequence is 13 residues long. Trimming removed 3 bases from V and 3 bases from J, with 8 bases in between. Germline-derived CDR1 and CDR2 are KGHSH and LQKENI. The CDR3 is CASSPGGHTEAFF. Here the CDR3 DNA reads TGTGCCAGCTCACCGGGAGGGCACACTGAAGCTTTCTTT.

The CDR3 nucleotides read TGCGCCAGCAGCCAACCTAGCGGGAGAAGAAGCACAGATACGCAGTATTTT. Protein: CASSQPSGRRSTDTQYF. The V call is TRBV4-1, the J call TRBJ2-3, with TRBD2 matching over 10 bases. This CDR3 has 17 amino acids. Germline CDR1 and CDR2: MGHRA and YSYEKL. Losses at the gene ends were 2 bases for V and 0 bases for J; bases not matched to a gene: 5.

The V and J genes are TRBV2 and TRBJ1-1, with 7 bases matching TRBD1. The CDR3 extends over 14 amino acids. From germline, CDR1 is SNHLY and CDR2 FYNNEI. V was pared by 6 bases and J by 7 bases, with 11 bases of the junction left unmatched. This CDR3 is CASRPGQAGGEAFF. CDR3 sequence (DNA): TGTGCCAGCAGGCCTGGACAGGCCGGAGGTGAAGCTTTCTTT. Complete variable domain (other parts from reference TRBV2 and TRBJ1-1): EPEVTQTPSHQVTQMGQEVILRCVPISNHLYFYWYRQILGQKVEFLVSFYNNEISEKSEIFDDQFSVERPDGSNFTLKIRSTKLEDSAMYFCASRPGQAGGEAFFGQGTRLTVV.

The chain carries TRBV20-1 and TRBJ2-7; 9 bases agree with TRBD2. Germline CDR1 and CDR2: DFQATT and SNEGSKA (reference sequence). This CDR3 has 14 residues. V lost 3 bases and J lost 5; bases outside the gene matches: 8. The chain's CDR3 is CSASVASGAHEQYF. CDR3 sequence (DNA): TGCAGTGCTAGTGTCGCTAGCGGGGCCCACGAGCAGTACTTC.

This clone appeared a few times. The chain carries TRBV2 and TRBJ1-2; 9 nucleotides agree with TRBD1. CDR3 length: 14 amino acids. Germline assignment: CDR1 SNHLY and CDR2 FYNNEI. The V and J ends lost 3 bases and 11 bases, in that order; junction bases with no gene match: 10. This chain's CDR3 is CASSEGQGLSSYTF. The DNA for the CDR3 is TGTGCCAGCAGTGAGGGACAGGGTCTATCCAGTTACACCTTC.

This sequence joins TRBV2 and TRBJ1-1, with 9 bases lining up with TRBD1. Germline V gene data show CDR1 as SNHLY and CDR2 as FYNNEI. This CDR3 has 17 amino acids. V lost 1 base and J lost 0; bases outside the gene matches: 6. CDR3 region: CASSEGQGGWMNTEAFF. CDR3 nucleotides: TGTGCCAGCAGTGAAGGACAGGGGGGTTGGATGAACACTGAAGCTTTCTTT. The full variable domain, with the rest looked up from reference TRBV2 and TRBJ1-1, is EPEVTQTPSHQVTQMGQEVILRCVPISNHLYFYWYRQILGQKVEFLVSFYNNEISEKSEIFDDQFSVERPDGSNFTLKIRSTKLEDSAMYFCASSEGQGGWMNTEAFFGQGTRLTVV.

The V and J genes are TRBV11-3 and TRBJ2-2; possible D gene TRBD1, 5 bases. The CDR3 runs to 12 residues. Germline CDR1 and CDR2: SGHNT and YENEEA. Trimming left V 5 bases short and J 7 bases short, with 8 bases between. CDR3 DNA sequence: TGTGCCAGCAGCCCAAGGGGCGGGGAGCTGTTTTTT. It specifies CASSPRGGELFF.

This clone appeared once. The rearrangement links TRBV3-1 (or the pseudogene TRBV3-2) to TRBJ2-1; D gene uncertain. CDR3 length: 11 amino acids. V dropped 2 bases and J dropped 10 bases, with 6 bases sitting between them. The germline V gene encodes CDR1 LGHDT and CDR2 YNNKEL (reference sequence). The CDR3 reads CASSQLAEQFF. The DNA for the CDR3 is TGTGCCAGCAGCCAACTCGCGGAGCAGTTCTTC.

Ten or more counts support this clone. Other DNA sequences of this sample code for an identical CDR3. This chain links TRBV28 with TRBJ2-5, with TRBD2 matching over 8 bases. Per germline, CDR1 MDHEN and CDR2 SYDVKM. Trimming removed 2 bases from V and 5 bases from J; junction bases left unmatched: 4. This CDR3 spans 14 amino acids. The CDR3 is CASSLGGRPETQYF. In DNA, the CDR3 is TGTGCCAGCAGTTTAGGCGGGAGGCCGGAGACCCAGTACTTC.

The chain carries TRBV7-6 and TRBJ2-1; perhaps TRBD1 as D (5 bases). Trimming pared 2 bases from V and 1 base from J, leaving 9 bases between. Germline CDR1 and CDR2: SGHVS and FNYEAQ. The CDR3 spans 15 residues. The CDR3 protein is CASSLIRVSYNEQFF. The CDR3 DNA reads as TGTGCCAGCAGCTTAATCAGGGTTTCCTACAATGAGCAGTTCTTC.

This chain joins TRBV27 and TRBJ1-5, with 9 bases matching TRBD1. Germline V gives CDR1 MNHEY, CDR2 SMNVEV (reference sequence). With V trimmed by 2 bases and J by 2 bases, 4 bases remained unmatched. This CDR3 comprises 16 residues. The CDR3 reads CASSLKQGAGNQPQHF. The CDR3 DNA follows: TGTGCCAGCAGTTTAAAACAGGGGGCCGGCAATCAGCCCCAGCATTTT.

The rearrangement uses TRBV27 and TRBJ2-1; weak D call: TRBD1 (7 bases). Germline CDR1 is MNHEY and CDR2 is SMNVEV (reference sequence). The CDR3 runs to 16 residues. Trimming took off 4 bases at V and 1 base at J, with 14 bases between the two ends. Here the CDR3 reads CASSSQTGRSYNEQFF. CDR3 sequence (DNA): TGTGCCAGCAGTTCCCAGACAGGGAGGTCCTACAATGAGCAGTTCTTC.

The rearrangement joins TRBV27 to TRBJ2-3; D not resolved. Trimming took 3 bases from V and 3 from J, leaving 13 bases between them. The CDR3 sequence is 15 residues long. Germline V gives CDR1 MNHEY, CDR2 SMNVEV (reference sequence). The CDR3 region has the DNA TGTGCCAGCAGTTTGTCGCGTCTTGAAACAGATACGCAGTATTTT. It encodes CASSLSRLETDTQYF.

The chain carries TRBV27 and TRBJ2-1; TRBD2 aligns across 13 bases. The CDR3 totals 14 residues. CDR1 MNHEY and CDR2 SMNVEV come from the germline V gene (reference sequence). Trimming took 6 bases from V and 8 from J; bases not matched to a gene: 4. The DNA of the CDR3 is TGTGCCAGCAGACTAGCGGGAGGGCTCGATGAGCAGTTCTTC. Encoded protein: CASRLAGGLDEQFF.

V and J are TRBV18 and TRBJ2-4, with TRBD1 matching 9 bases. The CDR3 consists of 19 residues. Germline V CDR1 and CDR2: KGHSH, LQKENI. With 2 bases clipped from V and 0 bases from J, the junction kept 11 bases outside the gene matches. The CDR3 DNA sequence: TGTGCCAGCTCACCATCCGGGACAGGGACTAATCTAGCCAAAAACATTCAGTACTTC. This translates into CASSPSGTGTNLAKNIQYF. Full variable domain (rest looked up from reference TRBV18 and TRBJ2-4): NAGVMQNPRHLVRRRGQEARLRCSPMKGHSHVYWYRQLPEEGLKFMVYLQKENIIDESGMPKERFSAEFPKEGPSILRIQQVVRGDSAAYFCASSPSGTGTNLAKNIQYFGAGTRLSVL.

The CDR3 region has the DNA TGTGCGGGGGGAGGGGGTATCTACAATGAGCAGTTCTTC. Translation: CAGGGGIYNEQFF. V and J are TRBV7-8 and TRBJ2-1, with D possibly matching TRBD2 (7 bases). Germline V gives CDR1 SGHVS, CDR2 FQNEAQ. The length of the CDR3 is 13 residues. The full variable domain, completed using reference TRBV7-8 and TRBJ2-1, is GAGVSQSPRYKVAKRGQDVALRCDPISGHVSLFWYQQALGQGPEFLTYFQNEAQLDKSGLPSDRFFAERPEGSVSTLKIQRTQQEDSAVYLCAGGGGIYNEQFFGPGTRLTVL.

This sequence joins TRBV9 and TRBJ2-1; 8 bases agree with TRBD1. From germline, CDR1 is SGDLS and CDR2 YYNGEE. The CDR3 covers 17 residues. The V segment lost 7 bases and the J segment 0 bases; nucleotides outside the gene matches: 12. CDR3 nucleotide sequence: TGTGCCAGCCAGGGGGCGCGCGGGACAAGCTCCTACAATGAGCAGTTCTTC. Its translation: CASQGARGTSSYNEQFF. Combining the CDR3 with reference TRBV9 and TRBJ2-1 gives the whole variable domain DSGVTQTPKHLITATGQRVTLRCSPRSGDLSVYWYQQSLDQGLQFLIQYYNGEERAKGNILERFSAQQFPDLHSELNLSSLELGDSALYFCASQGARGTSSYNEQFFGPGTRLTVL.

The V call is TRBV24-1, the J call TRBJ2-4, with D tentatively TRBD2 (6 bases). CDR3 size: 14 residues. Looked up from germline, CDR1 is KGHDR and CDR2 is SFDVKD. V dropped 5 bases and J dropped 13 bases, with 20 bases sitting between them. The CDR3 DNA follows: TGTGCCACCAGTGCGGGGCCCGTCGTCGCGGGACAGTACTTC. Encoded protein: CATSAGPVVAGQYF.

This chain uses TRBV2 with TRBJ2-1; 14 bases align to TRBD2. V dropped 6 bases and J dropped 7; count of bases not matched to a gene: 8. The germline CDR1 and CDR2 sequences are SNHLY and FYNNEI. The CDR3 extends over 16 amino acids. Written as DNA, the CDR3 is TGTGCCAGCAGGGGACTAGCGGGAGAACCAGGTAATGAGCAGTTCTTC. It is translated as CASRGLAGEPGNEQFF.